These T cell receptor beta chains were read from a single sample in a study of cytomegalovirus exposure and HLA in healthy donors. Method: immunoSEQ multiplex PCR; TCRdb's copy keeps in-frame clones and lacks some. This sample has approximately 130,000 clones, with over 65% found just once. Sequenced material: PBMCs. The receptors were sampled from a man aged 18 to 35 in good health and CMV-seronegative. Both conserved end residues are part of each CDR3. The D gene is left open where the match is weak. Some rows have no size entry. The others give once, few or many, or a class for an expanded clone.

D,V,length,size,J,DNA,CDR3
TRBD2,TRBV5-1,14,.,TRBJ2-3,TGCGCCAGCAGCAAGGGACTAGCGGCAGATACGCAGTATTTT,CASSKGLAADTQYF
.,TRBV29-1,14,.,TRBJ1-1,TGCAGCGTGACCCCGGGCCCCGCGGGCACTGAAGCTTTCTTT,CSVTPGPAGTEAFF
TRBD1,TRBV11-2,14,.,TRBJ1-1,TGTGCCAGCAGCTTTACAGGGGGCGGCACTGAAGCTTTCTTT,CASSFTGGGTEAFF
.,TRBV2,14,.,TRBJ1-4,TGTGCCAGCAAAGTGGGGGCGCTGAATGAAAAACTGTTTTTT,CASKVGALNEKLFF
.,TRBV5-8,14,.,TRBJ2-6,TGTGCCAGCAGCCCGACTGCTGGGGCCAACGTCCTGACTTTC,CASSPTAGANVLTF
.,TRBV7-9,13,.,TRBJ2-7,TGTTCCAGCAGCCCCCGGGTCGCCTACGAGCAGTACTTC,CSSSPRVAYEQYF
TRBD1,TRBV5-8,15,.,TRBJ1-5,TGTGCCAGCAGCGGGGGGACAGGGTGGTTTCAGCCCCAGCATTTT,CASSGGTGWFQPQHF
.,TRBV4-3,15,.,TRBJ2-7,TGCGCCAGCAGCCTTTCACTGACAGGATCCTACGAGCAGTACTTC,CASSLSLTGSYEQYF
.,TRBV5-1,17,.,TRBJ1-3,TGCGCCAGCAGCTTGGGTCACCGGGACTCTACGGGAAACACCATATATTTT,CASSLGHRDSTGNTIYF
.,TRBV19,15,.,TRBJ1-5,TGTGCCAGTAGTACCTGGGGGCAGGGAAATCAGCCCCAGCATTTT,CASSTWGQGNQPQHF
.,TRBV28,12,.,TRBJ2-3,TGTGCCAGCAGCCTCCAGGAAGATACGCAGTATTTT,CASSLQEDTQYF
.,TRBV11-2,13,few,TRBJ2-2,TGTGCCAGCAGCTTAAACACAGGGGGGGAGCTGTTTTTT,CASSLNTGGELFF
.,TRBV7-2,12,.,TRBJ2-7,TGTGCCAGCAGCTTCCGGACTGGAGAGCAGTACTTC,CASSFRTGEQYF
TRBD2,TRBV14,16,.,TRBJ2-5,TGTGCCAGCAGCCAATTAGCGGGGGGGCGTCAAGAGACCCAGTACTTC,CASSQLAGGRQETQYF
TRBD1,TRBV27,16,.,TRBJ2-5,TGTGCCAGCAGTTTATTCTCGGCAGGGGGTCAAGAGACCCAGTACTTC,CASSLFSAGGQETQYF
TRBD1,TRBV5-3,15,once,TRBJ1-1,TGTGCCAGAAGCTTGGAAGGGACAGGGGACACTGAAGCTTTCTTT,CARSLEGTGDTEAFF
.,TRBV5-1,13,once,TRBJ1-1,TGCGCCAGCAACCGGTATAGCGACACTGAAGCTTTCTTT,CASNRYSDTEAFF
.,TRBV5-1,13,.,TRBJ2-7,TGCGCCAGCAGCTGGCAAACAGGAAACGAGCAGTACTTC,CASSWQTGNEQYF
.,TRBV5-6,15,few,TRBJ1-1,TGTGCCAGCAGCATAGAGGTGGCGGAGAACACTGAAGCTTTCTTT,CASSIEVAENTEAFF
TRBD1,TRBV6-5,14,.,TRBJ1-6,TGTGCCAGCAGTGAAAACAGGGGGAATTCACCCCTCCACTTT,CASSENRGNSPLHF
TRBD1,TRBV9,17,.,TRBJ2-3,TGTGCCAGCAGCGTGACTTCGGGACAGGCTAGCACAGATACGCAGTATTTT,CASSVTSGQASTDTQYF
TRBD2,TRBV29-1,17,few,TRBJ2-4,TGCAGCGTTGCAAGGTTGGCTAGCGGGGGAGTTTTGAACATTCAGTACTTC,CSVARLASGGVLNIQYF
TRBD2,TRBV25-1,15,once,TRBJ2-7,TGTGCCAGCAGTGACCCACGGGGGGAAGTCTACGAGCAGTACTTC,CASSDPRGEVYEQYF
.,TRBV5-1,16,.,TRBJ2-5,TGCGCCAGCAGCTTGGGTACACCCGGACAGCAAGAGACCCAGTACTTC,CASSLGTPGQQETQYF
.,TRBV27,13,few,TRBJ2-3,TGTGCCAGCAGTTTCAGTAGCACAGATACGCAGTATTTT,CASSFSSTDTQYF
TRBD1,TRBV5-1,13,once,TRBJ1-1,TGCGCCAGCAGCTGGACAGGGGCCACTGAAGCTTTCTTT,CASSWTGATEAFF
.,TRBV7-9,17,.,TRBJ1-4,TGTGCCAGCAGCCCCCCCGGCCGGCAGGACAATCGGGAAAAACTGTTTTTT,CASSPPGRQDNREKLFF
TRBD1,TRBV6-7,13,.,TRBJ1-1,TGTGCCAGCATAGGGGACAGGGACACTGAAGCTTTCTTT,CASIGDRDTEAFF
TRBD1,TRBV6-5,14,.,TRBJ1-6,TGTGCCAGCAGTTACCAGGGGGTAGATTCACCCCTCCACTTT,CASSYQGVDSPLHF
.,TRBV5-1,17,.,TRBJ1-2,TGCGCCAGCAGCTCGATAAAAGTGGGGGGAGCTAACTATGGCTACACCTTC,CASSSIKVGGANYGYTF
.,TRBV19,14,.,TRBJ1-2,TGTGCCAGTAGACGCCTGGGGGAGGACTATGGCTACACCTTC,CASRRLGEDYGYTF
.,TRBV7-9,14,few,TRBJ2-7,TGTGCCAGCAGCTTAGTTCAGGGGAGGGACGAGCAGTACTTC,CASSLVQGRDEQYF
.,TRBV5-6,16,few,TRBJ1-4,TGTGCCAGCAGCATGGACTACGAGGGCGCGGATGAAAAACTGTTTTTT,CASSMDYEGADEKLFF
.,TRBV11-2,12,.,TRBJ1-2,TGTGCCAGCAGCCCCAACAGGGCGAGTGACACCTTC,CASSPNRASDTF
.,TRBV7-9,12,.,TRBJ2-2,TGTGCCAGCAACACCCCGTGGGGGGAGCTGTTTTTT,CASNTPWGELFF
TRBD2,TRBV18,17,.,TRBJ2-4,TGTGCCAGCTCACCAACTTTCAGCGGGGGGGCCAAAAACATTCAGTACTTC,CASSPTFSGGAKNIQYF
TRBD1,TRBV27,14,.,TRBJ1-5,TGTGCCAGCAGTTTACAGGGGGGAGGTCAGCCCCAGCATTTT,CASSLQGGGQPQHF
TRBD1,TRBV6-5,15,.,TRBJ2-5,TGTGCCAGCAGTTTCGGGACAGGGCGCCAAGAGACCCAGTACTTC,CASSFGTGRQETQYF
.,TRBV4-3,13,.,TRBJ1-2,TGCGCCAGCAGCCAAGATATCAGAGGTGGCTACACCTTC,CASSQDIRGGYTF
TRBD1,TRBV14,15,.,TRBJ1-2,TGTGCCAGCAGCCAAGACGAGGGACAGCATTATGGCTACACCTTC,CASSQDEGQHYGYTF
.,TRBV19,14,once,TRBJ2-7,TGTGCCAGTAGTATAGATTTCAGCTCCTACGAGCAGTACTTC,CASSIDFSSYEQYF
TRBD1,TRBV10-2,14,.,TRBJ1-3,TGCGCCAGCAGTGAACAGGGGGGTGGAAACACCATATATTTT,CASSEQGGGNTIYF
.,TRBV5-1,12,.,TRBJ1-1,TGCGCCAGCTTCGAGGGTGGTACTGAAGCTTTCTTT,CASFEGGTEAFF
TRBD2,TRBV5-4,18,.,TRBJ2-1,TGTGCCAGCAGCACGGGCCGACTAGCGGAGGGGATTTACAATGAGCAGTTCTTC,CASSTGRLAEGIYNEQFF
TRBD1,TRBV5-1,14,.,TRBJ1-5,TGCGCCAGCAGCTTGGGACAGGGCGGACAGCCCCAGCATTTT,CASSLGQGGQPQHF
.,TRBV6-6,12,few,TRBJ1-1,TGTGCCAGCTGTCGAGGAGAAACTGAAGCTTTCTTT,CASCRGETEAFF
.,TRBV6-6,12,.,TRBJ2-5,TGTGCCAGCAGTTACTCGAGCGAGACCCAGTACTTC,CASSYSSETQYF
.,TRBV7-2,14,.,TRBJ1-1,TGTGCCAGCAGTCTTGGGGCGGCAGACACTGAAGCTTTCTTT,CASSLGAADTEAFF
TRBD1,TRBV7-9,14,.,TRBJ2-7,TGTGCCAGCAGCTCCCGGGACAGGGGGCTTGAGCAGTACTTC,CASSSRDRGLEQYF